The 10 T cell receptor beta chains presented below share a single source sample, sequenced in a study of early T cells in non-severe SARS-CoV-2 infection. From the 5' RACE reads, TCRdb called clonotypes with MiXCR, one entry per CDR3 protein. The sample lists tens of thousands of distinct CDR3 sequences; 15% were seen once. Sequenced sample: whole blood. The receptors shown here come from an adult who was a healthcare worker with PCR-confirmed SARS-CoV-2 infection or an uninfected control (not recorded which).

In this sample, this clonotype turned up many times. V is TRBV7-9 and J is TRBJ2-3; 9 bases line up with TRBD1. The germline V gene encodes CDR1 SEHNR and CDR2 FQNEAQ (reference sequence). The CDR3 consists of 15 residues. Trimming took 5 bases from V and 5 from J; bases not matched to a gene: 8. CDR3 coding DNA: TGTGCCAGCAGCGACGGACAGGGGTTCCTAGATACGCAGTATTTT. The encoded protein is CASSDGQGFLDTQYF.

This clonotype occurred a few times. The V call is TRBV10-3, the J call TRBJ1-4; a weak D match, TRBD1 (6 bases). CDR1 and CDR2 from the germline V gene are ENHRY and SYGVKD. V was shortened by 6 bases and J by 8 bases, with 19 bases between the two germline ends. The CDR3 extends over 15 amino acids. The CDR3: CAIRRADRREEKLFF. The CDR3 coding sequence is TGTGCCATCAGGAGGGCCGACAGGCGCGAGGAAAAACTGTTTTTT.

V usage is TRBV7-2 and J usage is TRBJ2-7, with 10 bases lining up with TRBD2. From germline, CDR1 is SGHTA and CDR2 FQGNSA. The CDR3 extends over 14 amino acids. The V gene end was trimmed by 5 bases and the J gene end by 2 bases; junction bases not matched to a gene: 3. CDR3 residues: CASSPSGSPYEQYF. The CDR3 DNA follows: TGTGCCAGCAGCCCTAGCGGGAGCCCCTACGAGCAGTACTTC.

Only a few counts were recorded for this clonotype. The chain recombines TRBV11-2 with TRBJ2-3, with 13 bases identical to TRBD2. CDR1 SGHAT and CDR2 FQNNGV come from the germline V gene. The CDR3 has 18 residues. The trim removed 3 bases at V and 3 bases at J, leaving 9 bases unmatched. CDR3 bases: TGTGCCAGCAGCTTTATAACTAGCGGGAGGGCCCGAACAGATACGCAGTATTTT. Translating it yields CASSFITSGRARTDTQYF.

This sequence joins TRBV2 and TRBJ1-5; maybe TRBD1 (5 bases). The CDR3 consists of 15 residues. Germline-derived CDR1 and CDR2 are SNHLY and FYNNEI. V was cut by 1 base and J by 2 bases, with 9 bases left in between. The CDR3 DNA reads TGTGCCAGCAGTGAAGTGGGGCTTGGCAATCAGCCCCAGCATTTT. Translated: CASSEVGLGNQPQHF.

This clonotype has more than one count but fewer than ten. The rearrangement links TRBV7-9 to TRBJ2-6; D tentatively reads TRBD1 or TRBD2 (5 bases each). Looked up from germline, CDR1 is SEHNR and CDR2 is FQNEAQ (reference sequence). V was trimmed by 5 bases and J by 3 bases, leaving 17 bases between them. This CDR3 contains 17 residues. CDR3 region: CASSDLGTTHGANVLTF. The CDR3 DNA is TGTGCCAGCAGCGATCTCGGGACGACTCATGGGGCCAACGTCCTGACTTTC.

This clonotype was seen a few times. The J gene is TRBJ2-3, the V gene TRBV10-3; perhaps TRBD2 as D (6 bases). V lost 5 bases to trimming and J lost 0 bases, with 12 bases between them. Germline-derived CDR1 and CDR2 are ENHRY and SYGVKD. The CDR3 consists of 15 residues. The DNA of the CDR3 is TGTGCCATCAGTCTGACCGGGACTAGCACAGATACGCAGTATTTT. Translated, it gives CAISLTGTSTDTQYF.

The CDR3 region is CASSQEGSSYEQYF. CDR3 sequence (DNA): TGTGCCAGCAGCCAAGAAGGGAGCTCCTACGAGCAGTACTTC. V and J are TRBV3-1 and TRBJ2-7; D is perhaps TRBD2 (5 bases). The CDR3 has 14 amino acids. Germline V gene lookup returns CDR1 LGHDT and CDR2 YNNKEL (reference sequence). V lost 0 bases and J lost 0, with 6 bases in between.

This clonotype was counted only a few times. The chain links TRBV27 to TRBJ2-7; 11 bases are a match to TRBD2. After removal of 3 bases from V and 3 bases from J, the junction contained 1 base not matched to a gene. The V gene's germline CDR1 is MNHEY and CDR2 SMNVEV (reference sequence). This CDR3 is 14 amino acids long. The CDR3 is CASSFGTSGYEQYF. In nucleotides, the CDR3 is TGTGCCAGCAGTTTCGGGACTAGCGGCTACGAGCAGTACTTC.

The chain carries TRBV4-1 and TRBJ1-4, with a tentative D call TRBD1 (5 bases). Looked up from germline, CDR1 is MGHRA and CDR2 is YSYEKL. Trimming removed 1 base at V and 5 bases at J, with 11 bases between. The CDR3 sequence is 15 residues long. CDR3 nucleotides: TGCGCCAGCAGCCAAGGGGGCAGGGAAAATGAAAAACTGTTTTTT. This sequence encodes CASSQGGRENEKLFF.